One and the same sample provided the 29 T cell receptor beta chains below, sequenced in a study of blood T cell repertoires in COVID-19. The repertoire was sequenced with immunoSEQ multiplex PCR; TCRdb's copy has only in-frame clones and lacks some. The table records 260,000 or so clones, over 75% of them present only once. Input material: peripheral blood. All receptors derive from a man in his late teens or twenties with active or convalescent COVID-19.

This clone was recorded once. The chain couples TRBV10-3 to TRBJ1-1, with a weak D call TRBD1 (5 bases). V lost 0 bases to trimming and J lost 8 bases, with 10 bases between them. This CDR3 is 13 amino acids long. Germline CDR1 and CDR2: ENHRY and SYGVKD. The CDR3, as DNA: TGTGCCATCAGTGAGTCGGGGGGTACCGAAGCTTTCTTT. Protein: CAISESGGTEAFF.

The chain recombines TRBV25-1 with TRBJ1-5; tentative D call: TRBD1 (6 bases). Germline loops: CDR1 MGHDK, CDR2 SYGVNS. The length of the CDR3 is 14 residues. V shed 4 bases and J shed 7 bases, with 14 bases lying between them. The DNA for the CDR3 is TGTGCCAGCAGTGGATTGGGGGCTGGACAGCCCCAGCATTTT. Translated: CASSGLGAGQPQHF.

V usage is TRBV7-2 and J usage is TRBJ1-6, with unresolved D. Germline assignment: CDR1 SGHTA and CDR2 FQGNSA. This CDR3 comprises 16 residues. The V gene lost 3 bases and the J gene lost 6 bases, with 15 bases spanning the gap. CDR3 in DNA: TGTGCCAGCAGCTTTAGGGCGGGCTCGACTAATTCACCCCTCCACTTT. Its translation is CASSFRAGSTNSPLHF.

This clone has only one observation. The rearrangement joins TRBV11-2 to TRBJ1-4; a weak D match, TRBD1 (6 bases). V was cut by 0 bases and J by 7 bases, with 9 bases left in between. Germline V gives CDR1 SGHAT, CDR2 FQNNGV. This CDR3 comprises 14 residues. The CDR3 sequence is CASSLDRGTEKLFF. In DNA form, the CDR3 reads TGTGCCAGCAGCTTAGACAGGGGTACTGAAAAACTGTTTTTT.

The chain employs TRBV5-1 and TRBJ1-2; D remains unclear. Germline values: CDR1 SGHRS, CDR2 YFSETQ. The V end was cut by 4 bases, the J end by 3 bases, with 19 bases between. CDR3 size: 16 residues. The CDR3 nucleotides read TGCGCCAGCAGCCCACGCGAAGGAGGAGAACACTATGGCTACACCTTC. Translated, it gives CASSPREGGEHYGYTF.

The chain recombines TRBV24-1 with TRBJ2-2; the D is unclear. V lost 5 bases to trimming and J lost 6 bases, with 6 bases between them. Per the germline V gene, CDR1 is KGHDR and CDR2 is SFDVKD. The CDR3 loop spans 12 amino acids. The CDR3 DNA follows: TGTGCCACCAGTGGTACTCCCGGGGAGCTGTTTTTT. It encodes CATSGTPGELFF.

This clone was detected ten times or more. CDR3 bases: TGTGCCAGCTCACCACGGTTTGGGAACAGGGTGGCCTACGAGCAGTACTTC. As protein: CASSPRFGNRVAYEQYF. The rearrangement links TRBV18 to TRBJ2-7; a possible D gene is TRBD1 (6 bases). This CDR3 has 17 amino acids. V was trimmed by 1 base and J by 2 bases, leaving 18 bases between them. Germline CDR1 is KGHSH and CDR2 is LQKENI.

The J gene is TRBJ1-2, the V gene TRBV9, with 11 bases lining up with TRBD1. V was pared by 3 bases and J by 5 bases, with 9 bases of the junction left unmatched. The length of the CDR3 is 16 residues. Germline CDR1 SGDLS, CDR2 YYNGEE. This chain's CDR3 is CASSDGQGAVEYGYTF. Here the CDR3 DNA reads TGTGCCAGCAGCGACGGACAGGGGGCAGTTGAATATGGCTACACCTTC.

V usage is TRBV21-1 and J usage is TRBJ2-7; the listed D gene, TRBD1, was not tested against the DNA. TRBV21-1 is designated a pseudogene. CDR3 length: 17 amino acids. The CDR3, as DNA: TGTGCCAGCAGCCAAAAATACAACCGGGACAGGGTGTACGAGCAGTACTTC. Its translation is CASSQKYNRDRVYEQYF.

This clone occurred a few times. The V and J genes are TRBV29-1 and TRBJ2-7; possible D gene TRBD1, 6 bases. The CDR3 is made up of 11 amino acids. V lost 5 bases and J 6 bases, leaving 11 bases between the germline ends. Germline assignment: CDR1 SQVTM and CDR2 ANQGSEA. For the CDR3, the DNA is TGCAGCGTTCAGGGGTCCCGCGAGCAGTACTTC. Translation gives CSVQGSREQYF.

The rearrangement joins TRBV10-3 to TRBJ1-1; no clear D. The germline gives CDR1 ENHRY, CDR2 SYGVKD. Trimming stripped 2 bases from V and 3 bases from J, with 4 bases between. The CDR3 is 12 residues long. In DNA, the CDR3 is TGTGCCATCAGTGAGCCAGACACTGAAGCTTTCTTT. Protein product: CAISEPDTEAFF.

CDR3 protein: CASSLPQGGPSTGELFF. As DNA, the CDR3 is TGCGCCAGCAGCCTACCCCAGGGAGGCCCCAGCACCGGGGAGCTGTTTTTT. This chain joins TRBV4-1 and TRBJ2-2; the D gene is possibly TRBD2 (6 bases). CDR3 length: 17 residues. With 4 bases removed from V and 4 bases from J, the gap between germline ends came to 19 bases. The germline gives CDR1 MGHRA, CDR2 YSYEKL.

The V gene is TRBV29-1, the J gene TRBJ2-7; no firm D call. The V gene's germline CDR1 is SQVTM and CDR2 ANQGSEA. This CDR3 comprises 12 residues. V lost 6 bases to trimming and J lost 2 bases, with 11 bases between them. CDR3 in DNA: TGCAGCGTGGCCCAGGTACCCTACGAGCAGTACTTC. It encodes CSVAQVPYEQYF.

This clone was picked up one time. The rearrangement uses TRBV24-1 and TRBJ2-5, with 8 positions matching TRBD1. This CDR3 contains 15 residues. The V segment lost 3 bases and the J segment 1 base; nucleotides outside the gene matches: 3. The germline V gene has CDR1 KGHDR and CDR2 SFDVKD. CDR3 in amino acids: CATSDPQGAQETQYF. CDR3 sequence (DNA): TGTGCCACCAGTGATCCGCAGGGGGCCCAAGAGACCCAGTACTTC.

This clone was seen just once. This chain links TRBV24-1 with TRBJ2-7; TRBD1 might be the D (6 bases). Trimming left V 7 bases short and J 3 bases short, with 18 bases between. Germline V gene data show CDR1 as KGHDR and CDR2 as SFDVKD. This CDR3 contains 15 residues. The CDR3 here is CATRTGQKLIYEQYF. Here the CDR3 DNA reads TGTGCCACCAGAACAGGACAGAAACTTATCTACGAGCAGTACTTC.

V is TRBV19 and J is TRBJ1-6, with 9 bases aligning to TRBD1. Unmatched junction bases numbered 7, after V lost 6 bases and J lost 7 bases. The CDR3 extends over 15 amino acids. Germline V gene lookup returns CDR1 LNHDA and CDR2 SQIVND (reference sequence). CDR3 nucleotide sequence: TGTGCCAGTAGCGAGGGACAGGGTCGGAATTCACCCCTCCACTTT. Protein sequence: CASSEGQGRNSPLHF.

The chain uses TRBV9 and TRBJ2-2; TRBD1 matches 7 bases. There are 16 residues in the CDR3. V was clipped by 3 bases and J by 0 bases; unmatched bases: 5. Germline V gene lookup returns CDR1 SGDLS and CDR2 YYNGEE. CDR3: CASSERQGANTGELFF. CDR3 DNA sequence: TGTGCCAGCAGCGAGAGACAGGGAGCGAACACCGGGGAGCTGTTTTTT.

The chain couples TRBV6-4 to TRBJ1-5; D gene unclear. Germline V gene data show CDR1 as MRHNA and CDR2 as SNTAGT. This CDR3 is built from 12 residues. V was clipped by 7 bases and J by 7 bases, with 11 bases between them. The CDR3 region is CASTQTIQPQHF. The CDR3 nucleotides read TGTGCCAGCACCCAAACTATCCAGCCCCAGCATTTT.

V usage is TRBV5-4 and J usage is TRBJ2-1, with 13 bases identical to TRBD2. CDR3 size: 16 residues. V lost 0 bases, J lost 3 bases, and 0 bases stayed unmatched. CDR1 is SGHNT and CDR2 is YYREEE in the germline V gene (reference sequence). The CDR3 coding sequence is TGTGCCAGCAGCTTGGGACTAGCGGGGGGCTACAATGAGCAGTTCTTC. Residues: CASSLGLAGGYNEQFF.

V gene TRBV2 combines with J gene TRBJ1-1; D gene uncertain. Germline V gene lookup returns CDR1 SNHLY and CDR2 FYNNEI. Trimming took off 7 bases at V and 0 bases at J, with 15 bases between the two ends. This CDR3 comprises 15 residues. CDR3 bases: TGTGCCAGCACCCCACTGGCAGGAATGAACACTGAAGCTTTCTTT. It is translated as CASTPLAGMNTEAFF.

The genes are TRBV18 and TRBJ1-1, with 8 bases matching TRBD1. After removal of 2 bases from V and 1 base from J, the junction contained 6 bases not matched to a gene. Germline V gene sequence: CDR1 KGHSH, CDR2 LQKENI. This CDR3 comprises 16 residues. CDR3 sequence reads: CASSPLGQEQNTEAFF. The CDR3 DNA reads TGTGCCAGCTCACCATTGGGACAGGAGCAGAACACTGAAGCTTTCTTT.

The rearrangement joins TRBV28 to TRBJ2-1; TRBD2 aligns across 8 bases. J was trimmed by 5 bases and V by 8 bases; bases with no gene match: 5. In germline, CDR1 is MDHEN, CDR2 SYDVKM. The CDR3 runs to 13 residues. CDR3 residues: CASCERGHNEQFF. The CDR3 DNA reads as TGTGCCAGCTGTGAGCGGGGGCACAATGAGCAGTTCTTC.

This clone turned up a few times. The chain joins TRBV9 to TRBJ2-3; TRBD2 is a possible D gene (6 bases). Per germline, CDR1 SGDLS and CDR2 YYNGEE. Trimming shortened V by 4 bases and J by 4 bases, and 22 bases separated the two germline ends. The CDR3 has 17 amino acids. This chain's CDR3 is CASSPPRGVGDSDTQYF. CDR3 nucleotide sequence: TGTGCCAGCAGCCCGCCTCGAGGGGTGGGGGACTCAGATACGCAGTATTTT. The full variable domain, completed using reference TRBV9 and TRBJ2-3, is DSGVTQTPKHLITATGQRVTLRCSPRSGDLSVYWYQQSLDQGLQFLIQYYNGEERAKGNILERFSAQQFPDLHSELNLSSLELGDSALYFCASSPPRGVGDSDTQYFGPGTRLTVL.

The chain joins TRBV9 to TRBJ2-7, with 7 bases fitting TRBD2. CDR1 SGDLS and CDR2 YYNGEE come from the germline V gene. V was clipped by 0 bases and J by 3 bases; unmatched bases: 3. This CDR3 has 14 amino acids. The CDR3 coding sequence is TGTGCCAGCAGCGTAGAGGAGCGGGGCTACGAGCAGTACTTC. It codes for CASSVEERGYEQYF.

The gene calls are TRBV24-1 and TRBJ2-1, with TRBD1 identical over 11 bases. The germline gives CDR1 KGHDR, CDR2 SFDVKD. The CDR3 sequence is 16 residues long. The ends lost 4 bases at V and 5 bases at J; junction bases unmatched: 6. CDR3 protein: CATSDHPGQGDNEQFF. CDR3 DNA: TGTGCCACCAGTGACCACCCGGGACAGGGGGACAATGAGCAGTTCTTC.

The V and J genes are TRBV18 and TRBJ1-1; 7 bases agree with TRBD1. The CDR3 contains 14 residues. V was clipped by 2 bases and J by 0 bases; unmatched bases: 0. The V gene's germline CDR1 is KGHSH and CDR2 LQKENI. The CDR3 here is CASSPGTVNTEAFF. The CDR3 bases are TGTGCCAGCTCACCAGGGACAGTGAACACTGAAGCTTTCTTT.

V is TRBV4-2 and J is TRBJ2-7; perhaps TRBD2 as D (6 bases). CDR1 and CDR2 from the germline V gene are LGHNA and YNFKEQ. Trimming removed 0 bases at V and 3 bases at J, with 12 bases between. The CDR3 is 15 amino acids. This chain's CDR3 is CASSQDTGVHYEQYF. The CDR3 region has the DNA TGTGCCAGCAGCCAAGATACGGGGGTTCACTACGAGCAGTACTTC.

J is TRBJ2-7 and V is TRBV10-3, with 10 bases aligning to TRBD1. Germline V gives CDR1 ENHRY, CDR2 SYGVKD. After removal of 6 bases from V and 3 bases from J, the junction contained 11 bases not matched to a gene. The CDR3 consists of 16 residues. The CDR3 reads CAISQSGGQGFYEQYF. CDR3 in DNA: TGTGCCATCAGCCAATCGGGGGGACAGGGGTTCTACGAGCAGTACTTC.

The chain combines TRBV7-9 with TRBJ1-1; 10 bases match TRBD1. The junction had 7 bases not matched to a gene; V was cut back by 5 bases and J by 7 bases. CDR3 length: 14 residues. The germline CDR1 and CDR2 sequences are SEHNR and FQNEAQ (reference sequence). The CDR3 DNA reads as TGTGCCAGCAGCCACAGACAGGGGGCGGGTGAAGCTTTCTTT. This encodes CASSHRQGAGEAFF.